In this sample, the clone carrying this T cell receptor (beta chain) turned up a few times. What it binds is not known. TCRdb reprocessed the 5' RACE reads via MiXCR and lists one record per CDR3 protein. The table shows hundreds of thousands of distinct CDR3 sequences, with roughly 18% occurring only once. The germline V gene has CDR1 DFQATT and CDR2 SNEGSKA (reference sequence). V lost 3 bases to trimming and J lost 2 bases; unmatched junction nucleotides: 7. This CDR3 has 15 residues. The entry originates in a study of T-cell memory formation after mild COVID-19. Study information: The study found TCR clusters largely donor specific. Overall study results and limits: Within pre-infection memory, some responding clones were found, suggesting cross-reactive memory joined. CD4/CD8 balance held among clones contracting day 15 to 85, and later expanders leaned CD4+. In second-wave clones peaking day 37, SARS-CoV-2 specificity remained unconfirmed.

The TCR comes from a man between 18 and 35 years old who had mild COVID-19 (a few samples of this study predate the infection). Cell type and time point are not known. What was sequenced was PBMCs or a T cell subset sorted from them (not recorded which). The chain couples TRBV20-1 to TRBJ2-3, with 8 bases aligning to TRBD1. The CDR3 protein is CSASRPGQDTDTQYF. In nucleotides, the CDR3 is TGCAGTGCTAGTCGCCCGGGACAGGACACAGATACGCAGTATTTT.